These 10 T cell receptor beta chains were sequenced from one sample in a study of T cells in Graves' hyperthyroidism and ophthalmopathy. Amplified TCR beta CDR3 regions derived from RNA transcripts. During a first-round RT-PCR of the TCR CDR3, the HTBI primer set was used. TCRdb analysed the multiplex PCR reads with MiXCR anew, one entry per CDR3 protein. In the table there are 800,000 or so distinct CDR3 sequences, more than 30% of which are singletons. The sample comprised blood. All receptors come from a man between 18 and 35 years old with Graves' hyperthyroidism.

Worth noting for this clonotype: A much larger clone is a single base away; this may be a read error. The chain uses TRBV29-1 and TRBJ2-2; TRBD1 aligns across 9 bases. The germline V gene encodes CDR1 SQVTM and CDR2 ANQGSEA. The CDR3 totals 13 residues. The CDR3 here is CSGRDREAGELLF. The DNA for the CDR3 is TGCAGCGGACGGGACAGGGAAGCCGGGGAGCTGCTTTTT.

In its sample, this clonotype was seen a few times. The rearrangement uses TRBV29-1 and TRBJ2-2, with 9 bases lining up with TRBD1. The CDR3 loop spans 19 amino acids. Trimming cost V 4 bases and J 4 bases; bases outside gene matches: 19. Germline V gene data show CDR1 as SQVTM and CDR2 as ANQGSEA. CDR3 protein: CSVAGGTGRGQGSTGELFF. The CDR3 region has the DNA TGCAGCGTTGCTGGGGGGACAGGGCGCGGTCAGGGCTCCACCGGGGAGCTGTTTTTT.

This clonotype was picked up one time. The J gene is TRBJ1-6, the V gene TRBV2, with a tentative D call TRBD1 (6 bases). V was clipped by 6 bases and J by 9 bases, with 15 bases between them. This CDR3 spans 14 amino acids. The germline gives CDR1 SNHLY, CDR2 FYNNEI. CDR3 DNA sequence: TGTGCCAGCAGCCTGAGGACAGTACCTTCACCCCTCCACTTT. It yields the protein CASSLRTVPSPLHF.

This clonotype was seen only a few times. The V call is TRBV7-9, the J call TRBJ2-7; D remains unclear. Germline assignment: CDR1 SEHNR and CDR2 FQNEAQ (reference sequence). The CDR3 runs 12 residues. Trimming cost V 3 bases and J 5 bases, with 8 bases left between them. The CDR3 nucleotides are TGTGCCAGCAGCTTCCTGGCGGACGAGCAGTACTTC. This translates into CASSFLADEQYF.

This clonotype was observed at least ten times. The chain links TRBV29-1 to TRBJ1-4; the D gene is possibly TRBD1 (5 bases). CDR3 length: 11 amino acids. Germline V gene sequence: CDR1 SQVTM, CDR2 ANQGSEA. CDR3 DNA: TGCTCCGGGGGGGGAACACGAGGGGAGTTTTTT. As protein: CSGGGTRGEFF.

This chain links TRBV7-2 with TRBJ2-1, with a possible D match to TRBD2 (5 bases). The CDR3 is 15 amino acids. Germline loops: CDR1 SGHTA, CDR2 FQGNSA. Trimming removed 5 bases at V and 0 bases at J, with 11 bases between. The CDR3 DNA sequence: TGTGCCAGCAGCCCGGGGTCCCGCTCCTACAATGAGCAGTTCTTC. This encodes CASSPGSRSYNEQFF.

This clonotype was seen a handful of times. The chain recombines TRBV12-3 or TRBV12-4 with TRBJ1-4; possible D gene TRBD1, 5 bases. V lost 6 bases to trimming and J lost 5 bases, with 13 bases between them. The CDR3 is 14 residues long. CDR3 sequence (DNA): TGTGCCAGCAGCCAAGCCAGGGTAAATGAAAAACTGTTTTTT. Translating it yields CASSQARVNEKLFF.

This clonotype was observed at least ten times. The genes are TRBV9 and TRBJ2-7; 7 nucleotides match TRBD1. This CDR3 is built from 14 residues. The ends lost 3 bases at V and 2 bases at J; junction bases unmatched: 5. Germline V gene lookup returns CDR1 SGDLS and CDR2 YYNGEE. The CDR3, as DNA: TGTGCCAGCAGCGCCAGGACAGGCACCTACGAGCAGTACTTC. This sequence encodes CASSARTGTYEQYF.

This clonotype was counted many times. The chain joins TRBV7-3 to TRBJ2-5; 8 nucleotides agree with TRBD2. Per the germline V gene, CDR1 is SGHTA and CDR2 is FQGTGA. The CDR3 covers 14 residues. Trimming removed 5 bases from V and 7 bases from J; junction bases left unmatched: 9. CDR3 coding DNA: TGTGCCAGCAGCCCGGGGGGGGAACGGCGGACCCAGTACTTC. It is translated as CASSPGGERRTQYF.

This clonotype has ten or more counts. The chain carries TRBV7-3 and TRBJ1-1; the D is unclear. The CDR3 covers 12 residues. V was shortened by 4 bases and J by 5 bases, with 8 bases between the two germline ends. CDR1 and CDR2 from the germline V gene are SGHTA and FQGTGA. Here the CDR3 DNA reads TGTGCCAGCAGCTCCCGGGAGACTGAAGCTTTCTTT. Translated: CASSSRETEAFF.